These 30 T cell receptor beta chains share one sample of origin, sequenced in a study of T cell changes during pregnancy in multiple sclerosis. The data were produced by immunoSEQ multiplex PCR, yet TCRdb's version contains in-frame clones alone and is incomplete. The sample includes tens of thousands of clones, 80% to 95% of them seen just once. The sequencing used CD4+ T cells from peripheral blood mononuclear cells, collected in the third trimester of pregnancy. The receptors originated from a female donor with multiple sclerosis, enrolled in a pregnancy study.

The rearrangement links TRBV30 to TRBJ1-2, with D perhaps TRBD1 (5 bases). Per the germline V gene, CDR1 is GTSNPN and CDR2 is SVGIG (reference sequence). The CDR3 extends over 11 amino acids. Trimming stripped 5 bases from V and 7 bases from J, with 11 bases between. The CDR3 region has the DNA TGTGCCTGGCAGACAGTTTTTGGCTACACCTTC. Its protein product is CAWQTVFGYTF.

This clone has only a few counts. The chain employs TRBV27 and TRBJ1-1, with TRBD1 identical over 10 bases. Germline lookup yields CDR1 MNHEY and CDR2 SMNVEV (reference sequence). The CDR3 runs 16 residues. Trimming at V came to 5 bases and at J to 6 bases, leaving 12 bases not matched to a gene. This chain's CDR3 is CASSPFSGTGVSEAFF. CDR3 sequence (DNA): TGTGCCAGCAGTCCTTTCTCGGGGACAGGGGTTTCTGAAGCTTTCTTT.

The chain recombines TRBV28 with TRBJ1-2; D unclear. V shed 2 bases and J shed 8 bases, with 12 bases lying between them. CDR3 size: 13 residues. The germline V gene encodes CDR1 MDHEN and CDR2 SYDVKM. This CDR3 is CASSLEGKGGYTF. As DNA, the CDR3 is TGTGCCAGCAGTTTAGAGGGAAAGGGCGGCTACACCTTC.

This chain uses TRBV4-2 with TRBJ2-4, with D possibly being TRBD2 (5 bases). V lost 3 bases and J lost 0, with 15 bases in between. The CDR3 has 17 residues. Per the germline V gene, CDR1 is LGHNA and CDR2 is YNFKEQ. This CDR3 reads CASSHSSGALAKNIQYF. CDR3 nucleotide sequence: TGTGCCAGCAGCCATTCCAGCGGAGCCCTAGCCAAAAACATTCAGTACTTC.

The genes are TRBV19 and TRBJ2-7; D gene unclear. The CDR3 runs 14 residues. The germline V gene has CDR1 LNHDA and CDR2 SQIVND (reference sequence). Trimming took off 10 bases at V and 0 bases at J, with 16 bases between the two ends. The CDR3 is CATHPLGRSYEQYF. CDR3 coding DNA: TGTGCCACGCATCCCCTCGGTCGCTCCTACGAGCAGTACTTC.

The J gene is TRBJ1-1, the V gene TRBV4-2; D not certain. The germline V gene has CDR1 LGHNA and CDR2 YNFKEQ. This CDR3 contains 13 residues. Trimming shortened V by 4 bases and J by 7 bases, and 13 bases separated the two germline ends. The DNA for the CDR3 is TGTGCCAGCAGCCTCGGAGGGTTTAATGAAGCTTTCTTT. This encodes CASSLGGFNEAFF.

The J gene is TRBJ2-5, the V gene TRBV6-1, with TRBD1 matching 8 bases. CDR1 and CDR2 from the germline V gene are MNHNS and SASEGT. The CDR3 is 18 amino acids. V lost 1 base to trimming and J lost 2 bases; unmatched junction nucleotides: 12. Written as DNA, the CDR3 is TGTGCCAGCAGTGAAGAGTGGGTCAGGGGGCGCTTTCAAGAGACCCAGTACTTC. Amino acid sequence: CASSEEWVRGRFQETQYF.

This clone was found once. The chain combines TRBV5-1 with TRBJ2-1, with D perhaps TRBD2 (5 bases). This CDR3 contains 16 residues. The germline V and J ends were trimmed by 2 bases and 2 bases, with 14 bases remaining between them. Looked up from germline, CDR1 is SGHRS and CDR2 is YFSETQ. As DNA, the CDR3 is TGCGCCAGCAGCTTTCCCCGGGAAGGGACCTACAATGAGCAGTTCTTC. Amino acid sequence: CASSFPREGTYNEQFF.

The chain has TRBV7-9 and TRBJ1-1; D is undetermined. The CDR3 is made up of 15 amino acids. V lost 5 bases and J lost 4, with 17 bases in between. Germline CDR1 and CDR2: SEHNR and FQNEAQ (reference sequence). The CDR3 protein is CASSPTASGTTEAFF. The CDR3 DNA reads TGTGCCAGCAGCCCGACGGCTTCGGGTACCACTGAAGCTTTCTTT.

This chain connects TRBV19 to TRBJ2-5; no clear D. Trimming left V 2 bases short and J 4 bases short, with 5 bases between. CDR1 is LNHDA, CDR2 SQIVND, per germline (reference sequence). The CDR3 is made up of 12 amino acids. DNA of the CDR3: TGTGCCAGTAGTATAACGCGAGAGACCCAGTACTTC. Translation: CASSITRETQYF.

The V gene is TRBV5-4, the J gene TRBJ2-5; D might be TRBD2 (6 bases). Trimming removed 2 bases at V and 5 bases at J, with 16 bases between. There are 15 residues in the CDR3. Germline values: CDR1 SGHNT, CDR2 YYREEE (reference sequence). The CDR3 DNA reads as TGTGCCAGCAGCTTTAGGACTAACTTGGGGGAGACCCAGTACTTC. Translation: CASSFRTNLGETQYF.

V and J are TRBV5-6 and TRBJ2-3, with TRBD2 matching over 9 bases. Germline V gives CDR1 SGHDT, CDR2 YYEEEE. The CDR3 covers 16 residues. V gave up 0 bases and J gave up 2 bases; unmatched junction bases: 4. Here the CDR3 reads CASSLDVAGDTDTQYF. The CDR3 coding sequence is TGTGCCAGCAGCTTGGATGTAGCGGGGGACACAGATACGCAGTATTTT.

This clone was detected once. The chain links TRBV9 to TRBJ2-1; 11 bases are shared with TRBD1. Germline CDR1 is SGDLS and CDR2 is YYNGEE. The CDR3 spans 15 residues. The ends lost 4 bases at V and 8 bases at J; junction bases unmatched: 8. The chain's CDR3 is CASSPRDRGSYEQFF. The CDR3 bases are TGTGCCAGCAGCCCCCGGGACAGGGGGTCCTATGAGCAGTTCTTC.

This clone was picked up a small number of times. V usage is TRBV7-2 and J usage is TRBJ2-7, with 8 bases that match TRBD2. Losses at the gene ends were 5 bases for V and 1 base for J; bases not matched to a gene: 7. The CDR3 spans 15 residues. CDR1 and CDR2 (germline): SGHTA, FQGNSA. CDR3 protein: CASSLVAGNSYEQYF. In nucleotides, the CDR3 is TGTGCCAGCAGCCTGGTAGCGGGAAATTCCTACGAGCAGTACTTC.

The chain carries TRBV30 and TRBJ1-3, with TRBD1 matching over 9 bases. With V trimmed by 1 base and J by 4 bases, 8 bases remained unmatched. The CDR3 is made up of 16 amino acids. Germline CDR1 is GTSNPN and CDR2 is SVGIG (reference sequence). The CDR3 spells CAWSAGQGFWGNTIYF. CDR3 nucleotides: TGTGCCTGGAGTGCGGGACAGGGCTTTTGGGGAAACACCATATATTTT.

This CDR3 reads CASSETGGRTGELFF. The CDR3 DNA reads TGTGCCAGCAGTGAAACTGGCGGGAGAACCGGGGAGCTGTTTTTT. The V gene is TRBV25-1, the J gene TRBJ2-2; 7 positions match TRBD2. The junction had 5 bases not matched to a gene; V was cut back by 2 bases and J by 5 bases. CDR1 and CDR2 from the germline V gene are MGHDK and SYGVNS. This CDR3 comprises 15 residues.

This clone was recorded once. V usage is TRBV19 and J usage is TRBJ1-3; D is possibly TRBD1 (6 bases). Germline loops: CDR1 LNHDA, CDR2 SQIVND (reference sequence). Trimming pared 4 bases from V and 8 bases from J, leaving 18 bases between. This CDR3 region has 15 residues. Written as DNA, the CDR3 is TGTGCCAGTAGTACCCTACAGGGACCGCGGGACACCATATATTTT. This encodes CASSTLQGPRDTIYF.

V and J are TRBV18 and TRBJ2-5; the match to TRBD2 covers 11 bases. With V trimmed by 6 bases and J by 1 base, 10 bases remained unmatched. The CDR3 is 17 residues long. CDR1 is KGHSH and CDR2 is LQKENI in the germline V gene. For the CDR3, the DNA is TGTGCCAGCTCCTACGCCCTAGCGGGAGGCCCCCAAGAGACCCAGTACTTC. It codes for CASSYALAGGPQETQYF. Complete variable domain (other parts from reference TRBV18 and TRBJ2-5): NAGVMQNPRHLVRRRGQEARLRCSPMKGHSHVYWYRQLPEEGLKFMVYLQKENIIDESGMPKERFSAEFPKEGPSILRIQQVVRGDSAAYFCASSYALAGGPQETQYFGPGTRLLVL.

The rearrangement links TRBV9 to TRBJ2-3, with D possibly being TRBD2 (5 bases). This CDR3 is 15 amino acids long. V shed 4 bases and J shed 2 bases, with 14 bases lying between them. CDR1 and CDR2 (germline): SGDLS, YYNGEE. CDR3 amino acids: CASSLQGGFTDTQYF. The DNA of the CDR3 is TGTGCCAGCAGCCTCCAAGGCGGGTTCACAGATACGCAGTATTTT.

J is TRBJ1-3 and V is TRBV2; 10 positions match TRBD1. This CDR3 is 15 amino acids long. Trimming removed 8 bases from V and 2 bases from J; junction bases left unmatched: 6. Germline loops: CDR1 SNHLY, CDR2 FYNNEI. CDR3 sequence reads: CASAPGTGAGNTIYF. CDR3 bases: TGTGCCAGCGCGCCCGGGACAGGGGCTGGAAACACCATATATTTT.

V usage is TRBV19 and J usage is TRBJ1-2; tentatively, D is TRBD1 (5 bases). Deletions cut 4 bases from V and 4 bases from J, with 13 bases between. CDR1 is LNHDA and CDR2 is SQIVND in the germline V gene (reference sequence). This CDR3 has 14 amino acids. The CDR3 coding sequence is TGTGCCAGTAGTACCCGGGGGGAATTCTATGGCTACACCTTC. Its translation is CASSTRGEFYGYTF.

The chain employs TRBV19 and TRBJ2-1; 11 bases align to TRBD2. With V trimmed by 3 bases and J by 6 bases, 4 bases remained unmatched. The CDR3 is 15 residues long. CDR1 is LNHDA and CDR2 is SQIVND in the germline V gene (reference sequence). This chain's CDR3 is CASSISGLAGNEQFF. CDR3 bases: TGTGCCAGTAGTATTTCCGGACTAGCGGGCAATGAGCAGTTCTTC.

A single count supports this clone. The chain has TRBV30 and TRBJ1-2; tentative D call: TRBD1 (6 bases). Germline CDR1 and CDR2: GTSNPN and SVGIG (reference sequence). The CDR3 contains 12 residues. Trimming removed 7 bases at V and 2 bases at J, with 11 bases between. CDR3 in amino acids: CAYTQGNYGYTF. The CDR3 DNA is TGTGCCTACACACAGGGCAACTATGGCTACACCTTC.

This clone was counted a single time. V is TRBV4-2 and J is TRBJ1-4; 9 bases match TRBD1. Germline V gene data show CDR1 as LGHNA and CDR2 as YNFKEQ. CDR3 length: 19 residues. V shed 4 bases and J 8 bases; nucleotides not matched to a gene: 20. CDR3 nucleotide sequence: TGTGCCAGCAGCCGAGGCGGATGGGACAGGGAGTCTCTCGGCGAAAAACTGTTTTTT. Its translation: CASSRGGWDRESLGEKLFF.

V and J are TRBV28 and TRBJ2-3; D is unresolved. The CDR3 totals 12 residues. Germline CDR1 MDHEN, CDR2 SYDVKM. The V gene lost 7 bases and the J gene lost 0 bases, with 5 bases spanning the gap. CDR3 DNA: TGTGCCAGCATGGCTAGCACAGATACGCAGTATTTT. Translation: CASMASTDTQYF.

V and J are TRBV7-6 and TRBJ2-7; TRBD2 matches 7 bases. With V trimmed by 6 bases and J by 0 bases, 8 bases remained unmatched. The length of the CDR3 is 15 residues. Germline values: CDR1 SGHVS, CDR2 FNYEAQ. CDR3 DNA: TGTGCCAGCAGTTCCTCTAGCGGTAGCTCCTACGAGCAGTACTTC. The encoded protein is CASSSSSGSSYEQYF.

The rearrangement joins TRBV18 to TRBJ2-2; 10 nucleotides match TRBD2. Germline CDR1 KGHSH, CDR2 LQKENI. CDR3 length equals 16 residues. V shed 3 bases and J 2 bases; nucleotides not matched to a gene: 3. CDR3 sequence reads: CASSPLAGVNTGELFF. CDR3 coding DNA: TGTGCCAGCTCACCGCTAGCGGGAGTTAACACCGGGGAGCTGTTTTTT.

The chain uses TRBV19 and TRBJ1-5; 7 bases fit TRBD1. Germline assignment: CDR1 LNHDA and CDR2 SQIVND (reference sequence). This CDR3 has 14 residues. Trimming removed 5 bases from V and 7 bases from J; junction bases left unmatched: 8. The CDR3 protein is CASSDRVEGQPQHF. CDR3 nucleotides: TGTGCCAGTAGTGACAGGGTGGAAGGGCAGCCCCAGCATTTT.

A few counts support this clone. The J gene is TRBJ2-4, the V gene TRBV28, with 8 bases matching TRBD2. The V segment lost 5 bases and the J segment 1 base; nucleotides outside the gene matches: 13. The germline V gene encodes CDR1 MDHEN and CDR2 SYDVKM. The CDR3 runs 18 residues. The CDR3 here is CASSLPKGLELAKNIQYF. The CDR3 nucleotides read TGTGCCAGCAGTCTCCCTAAGGGACTAGAATTGGCCAAAAACATTCAGTACTTC.

This clone was recorded a few times. The chain is built from TRBV19 and TRBJ2-7, with D possibly TRBD1 on 6 matching bases. Germline CDR1 LNHDA, CDR2 SQIVND (reference sequence). The CDR3 has 17 residues. The V and J ends lost 4 bases and 2 bases respectively, with 21 bases between them. CDR3 in DNA: TGTGCCAGTAGTAACGTACCGGACAGCACAGGAGCCTACGAGCAGTACTTC. Translating gives CASSNVPDSTGAYEQYF. The entire variable domain, with the rest obtained from reference TRBV19 and TRBJ2-7, is as follows: DGGITQSPKYLFRKEGQNVTLSCEQNLNHDAMYWYRQDPGQGLRLIYYSQIVNDFQKGDIAEGYSVSREKKESFPLTVTSAQKNPTAFYLCASSNVPDSTGAYEQYFGPGTRLTVT.